Given below is one TCR beta chain in context. V dropped 6 bases and J dropped 3 bases, with 14 bases sitting between them. The CDR3 has 14 amino acids. Germline-derived CDR1 and CDR2 are LNHDA and SQIVND (reference sequence). The data were obtained in a study of T cell responses to AZD1222 COVID-19 vaccine. Libraries were prepared by immunoSEQ multiplex PCR; TCRdb keeps only in-frame clonotypes and omits some of them. The table records 120,000 to 150,000 clones, under 95% of them present only once. The gene calls are TRBV19 and TRBJ1-1; tentatively, D is TRBD1 (5 bases). The starting material was peripheral blood, obtained on day 0 of AZD1222 vaccination. This TCR derives from an adult in good health. The chain's CDR3 is CASSYDSSYTEAFF. Written as DNA, the CDR3 is TGTGCCAGTAGCTATGACAGCTCTTACACTGAAGCTTTCTTT.